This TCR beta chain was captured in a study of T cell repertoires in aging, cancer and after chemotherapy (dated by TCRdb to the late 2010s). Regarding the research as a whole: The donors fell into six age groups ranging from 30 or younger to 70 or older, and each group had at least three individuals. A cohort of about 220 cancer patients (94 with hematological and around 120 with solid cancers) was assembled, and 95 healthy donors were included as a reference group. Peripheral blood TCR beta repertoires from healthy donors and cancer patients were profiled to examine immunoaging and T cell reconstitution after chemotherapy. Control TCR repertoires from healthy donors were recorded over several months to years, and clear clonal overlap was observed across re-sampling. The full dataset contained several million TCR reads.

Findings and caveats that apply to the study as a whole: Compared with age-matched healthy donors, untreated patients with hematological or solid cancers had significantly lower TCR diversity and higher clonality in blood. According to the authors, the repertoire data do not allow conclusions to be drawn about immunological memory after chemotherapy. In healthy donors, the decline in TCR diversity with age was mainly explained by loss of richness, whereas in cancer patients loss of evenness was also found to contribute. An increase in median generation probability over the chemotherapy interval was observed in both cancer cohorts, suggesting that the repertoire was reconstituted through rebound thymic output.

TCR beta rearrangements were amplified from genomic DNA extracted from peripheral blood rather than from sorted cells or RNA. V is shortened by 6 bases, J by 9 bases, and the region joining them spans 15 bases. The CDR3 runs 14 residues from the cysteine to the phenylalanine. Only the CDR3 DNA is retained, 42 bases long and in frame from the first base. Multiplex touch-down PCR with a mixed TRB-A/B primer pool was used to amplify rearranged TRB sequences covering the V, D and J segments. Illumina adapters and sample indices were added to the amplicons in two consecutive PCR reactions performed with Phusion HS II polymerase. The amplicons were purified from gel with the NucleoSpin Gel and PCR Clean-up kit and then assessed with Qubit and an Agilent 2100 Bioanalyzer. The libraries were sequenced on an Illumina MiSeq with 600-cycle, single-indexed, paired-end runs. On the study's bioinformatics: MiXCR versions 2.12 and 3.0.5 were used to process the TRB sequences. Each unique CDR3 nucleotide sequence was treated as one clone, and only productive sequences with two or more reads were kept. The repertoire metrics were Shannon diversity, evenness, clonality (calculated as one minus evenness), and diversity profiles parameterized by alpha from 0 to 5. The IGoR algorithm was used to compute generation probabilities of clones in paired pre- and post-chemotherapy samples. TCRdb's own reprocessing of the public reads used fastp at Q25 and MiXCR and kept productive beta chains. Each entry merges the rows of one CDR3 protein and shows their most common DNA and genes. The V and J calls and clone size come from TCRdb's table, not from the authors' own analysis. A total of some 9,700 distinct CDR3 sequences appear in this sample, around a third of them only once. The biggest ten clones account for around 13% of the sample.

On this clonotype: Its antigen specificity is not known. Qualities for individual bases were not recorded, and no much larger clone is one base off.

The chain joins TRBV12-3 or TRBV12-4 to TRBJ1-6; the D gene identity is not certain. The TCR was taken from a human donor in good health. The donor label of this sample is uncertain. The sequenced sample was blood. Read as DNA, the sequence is TGTGCCAGCAGCTCTTGGGGAGGTGGTTCACCCCTCCACTTT. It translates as CASSSWGGGSPLHF.